Listed here are 23 T cell receptor beta chains from one sample, sequenced in a study of graft-versus-host responses after intestinal transplantation. Some clones are missing from TCRdb's copy, which holds only in-frame ones; the method was immunoSEQ multiplex PCR. Of 95,000 to 110,000 clones in the sample, 93% were seen once. These TCRs' antigens remain unknown. Specimen: unstimulated CD8+ T cells sorted from spleen or lymph node cells, collected before intestinal transplant. Receptors were obtained from a human donor who received an intestinal transplant.

This sequence joins TRBV9 and TRBJ2-7, with D hard to call. Deletions cut 0 bases from V and 0 bases from J, with 7 bases between. The CDR3 has 14 residues. CDR1 and CDR2 (germline): SGDLS, YYNGEE. The CDR3 is CASSVGDVSYEQYF. For the CDR3, the DNA is TGTGCCAGCAGCGTAGGAGACGTCTCCTACGAGCAGTACTTC.

The V gene is TRBV9, the J gene TRBJ2-2; D possibly uses TRBD1 or TRBD2 (5 bases each). Germline V gene lookup returns CDR1 SGDLS and CDR2 YYNGEE. Trimming shortened V by 3 bases and J by 5 bases, and 17 bases separated the two germline ends. The length of the CDR3 is 16 residues. The CDR3 bases are TGTGCCAGCAGCGACTCGGGGTGGGGGACGACCGGGGAGCTGTTTTTT. Translation gives CASSDSGWGTTGELFF.

The chain employs TRBV11-2 and TRBJ1-1; unclear D gene. The CDR3 covers 15 residues. Germline CDR1 is SGHAT and CDR2 is FQNNGV. V was shortened by 4 bases and J by 0 bases, with 12 bases between the two germline ends. The CDR3 DNA sequence: TGTGCCAGCAGCTGGACGGGGTTAATGAACACTGAAGCTTTCTTT. It yields the protein CASSWTGLMNTEAFF.

The CDR3 spells CASSQDRSLPGSEAFF. In DNA, the CDR3 is TGCGCCAGCAGCCAAGATCGTTCCCTCCCAGGCTCTGAAGCTTTCTTT. V is TRBV4-1 and J is TRBJ1-1; D not certain. CDR1 is MGHRA and CDR2 is YSYEKL in the germline V gene. The V end lost 0 bases, the J end lost 6 bases, and 17 bases lay between the germline ends. This CDR3 contains 16 residues.

The rearrangement links TRBV4-1 to TRBJ2-1, with D hard to call. V gave up 1 base and J gave up 9 bases, with 10 bases separating them. CDR3 size: 13 residues. Germline V lookup: CDR1 MGHRA, CDR2 YSYEKL. This CDR3 reads CASSQGLLGEQFF. The CDR3 DNA reads as TGCGCCAGCAGCCAAGGGCTCTTGGGTGAGCAGTTCTTC.

CDR3 DNA: TGTGCCAGCAGTGTAGGGCCTAGCATCGCCTACAATGAGCAGTTCTTC. As protein: CASSVGPSIAYNEQFF. The chain couples TRBV2 to TRBJ2-1, with D perhaps TRBD2 (5 bases). This CDR3 contains 16 residues. Germline CDR1 is SNHLY and CDR2 is FYNNEI. V was shortened by 4 bases and J by 2 bases, with 15 bases between the two germline ends.

The chain combines TRBV4-1 with TRBJ2-5; no reliable D call. CDR1 and CDR2 from the germline V gene are MGHRA and YSYEKL. The CDR3 is 15 residues long. Trimming took off 4 bases at V and 2 bases at J, with 14 bases between the two ends. The CDR3 is CASSLAPGLQETQYF. The DNA for the CDR3 is TGCGCCAGCAGCCTCGCGCCCGGGCTACAAGAGACCCAGTACTTC.

The chain couples TRBV29-1 to TRBJ1-1, with D possibly TRBD1 on 5 matching bases. The CDR3 runs 12 residues. CDR1 is SQVTM, CDR2 ANQGSEA, per germline. This CDR3 is CGAYVMNTEAFF. CDR3 DNA: TGCGGGGCTTACGTTATGAACACTGAAGCTTTCTTT.

The rearrangement joins TRBV2 to TRBJ1-6, with D perhaps matching TRBD1 (5 bases). The CDR3 has 14 amino acids. Germline V gene data show CDR1 as SNHLY and CDR2 as FYNNEI. Deletions cut 1 base from V and 7 bases from J, with 8 bases between. The CDR3 here is CASSEVGQNSPLHF. In DNA, the CDR3 is TGTGCCAGCAGTGAAGTTGGACAAAATTCACCCCTCCACTTT.

This chain links TRBV4-1 with TRBJ2-3, with a weak D call TRBD2 (6 bases). V lost 0 bases and J 0 bases, leaving 13 bases between the germline ends. Germline loops: CDR1 MGHRA, CDR2 YSYEKL. The CDR3 length is 17 residues. The CDR3 region has the DNA TGCGCCAGCAGCCAAGATCCCCCGGGGACTAGCACAGATACGCAGTATTTT. As protein: CASSQDPPGTSTDTQYF.

This rearrangement joins TRBV11-3 to TRBJ2-5; D is possibly TRBD1 (6 bases). Per germline, CDR1 SGHNT and CDR2 YENEEA. V lost 6 bases to trimming and J lost 7 bases, with 18 bases between them. This CDR3 contains 14 residues. CDR3 bases: TGTGCCAGCAGTACAGGGATGGGGGATCGGACCCAGTACTTC. This sequence encodes CASSTGMGDRTQYF.

The chain joins TRBV4-1 to TRBJ2-5; TRBD2 agrees at 12 bases. The CDR3 extends over 18 amino acids. With 2 bases clipped from V and 2 bases from J, the junction kept 9 bases outside the gene matches. The germline CDR1 and CDR2 sequences are MGHRA and YSYEKL. The CDR3 reads CASSQSPPSGGAQETQYF. The CDR3, as DNA: TGCGCCAGCAGCCAATCCCCTCCTAGCGGGGGGGCTCAAGAGACCCAGTACTTC.

V usage is TRBV9 and J usage is TRBJ2-2, with TRBD2 identical over 12 bases. Germline V CDR1 and CDR2: SGDLS, YYNGEE. This CDR3 region has 17 residues. Trimming at V came to 0 bases and at J to 6 bases, leaving 6 bases not matched to a gene. DNA of the CDR3: TGTGCCAGCAGCGTAGCGGGGACTAGCGGGTCGGCCGGGGAGCTGTTTTTT. Translation: CASSVAGTSGSAGELFF.

This clone occurred a few times. The rearrangement joins TRBV7-9 to TRBJ2-2; a possible D gene is TRBD2 (7 bases). This CDR3 comprises 13 residues. Germline CDR1 and CDR2: SEHNR and FQNEAQ (reference sequence). Trimming left V 11 bases short and J 4 bases short, with 14 bases between. The CDR3 sequence: CAGEGHFTGELFF. The CDR3 DNA reads as TGTGCCGGGGAGGGACATTTCACCGGGGAGCTGTTTTTT.

The CDR3 sequence is CASSYSGGPGGELFF. CDR3 bases: TGTGCCAGCAGTTACTCAGGGGGGCCCGGCGGGGAGCTGTTTTTT. The rearrangement uses TRBV6-5 and TRBJ2-2, with D possibly being TRBD1 or TRBD2 (6 bases each). V lost 0 bases to trimming and J lost 7 bases, with 12 bases between them. Germline V gene data show CDR1 as MNHEY and CDR2 as SVGAGI. The CDR3 has 15 residues.

This chain links TRBV11-2 with TRBJ2-1, with D unresolved. Trimming removed 1 base at V and 2 bases at J, with 9 bases between. The length of the CDR3 is 15 residues. Germline V gene sequence: CDR1 SGHAT, CDR2 FQNNGV. The DNA for the CDR3 is TGTGCCAGCAGCTTAGGTGGACGGACCTACAATGAGCAGTTCTTC. This sequence encodes CASSLGGRTYNEQFF.

The V and J genes are TRBV29-1 and TRBJ2-7, with 10 bases that match TRBD1. The J segment lost 2 bases and the V segment lost 4 bases, leaving 8 bases of the junction unmatched. Germline assignment: CDR1 SQVTM and CDR2 ANQGSEA. This CDR3 is 15 amino acids long. For the CDR3, the DNA is TGCAGCGTTGGGGGGACAGGGGATCCCACCTACGAGCAGTACTTC. It codes for CSVGGTGDPTYEQYF.

The chain uses TRBV7-9 and TRBJ2-1, with D possibly TRBD1 on 5 matching bases. CDR3 length equals 14 residues. Germline V CDR1 and CDR2: SEHNR, FQNEAQ (reference sequence). The V end lost 7 bases, the J end lost 5 bases, and 15 bases lay between the germline ends. The CDR3 here is CASTPQGRNNEQFF. The CDR3 DNA follows: TGTGCCAGCACCCCCCAGGGCCGCAACAATGAGCAGTTCTTC.

The rearrangement joins TRBV6-1 to TRBJ2-7, with a possible D match to TRBD2 (5 bases). The V end lost 6 bases, the J end lost 7 bases, and 13 bases lay between the germline ends. CDR1 and CDR2 from the germline V gene are MNHNS and SASEGT. The CDR3 is 12 amino acids. The CDR3 loop reads CASSYRGGEQYF. The CDR3, as DNA: TGTGCCAGCAGCTACCGGGGTGGGGAGCAGTACTTC.

The J gene is TRBJ2-1, the V gene TRBV4-1; 8 nucleotides align to TRBD2. This CDR3 contains 15 residues. V was clipped by 0 bases and J by 4 bases; unmatched bases: 2. Germline V CDR1 and CDR2: MGHRA, YSYEKL. For the CDR3, the DNA is TGCGCCAGCAGCCAAGATCCTAGCGGGTACAATGAGCAGTTCTTC. This sequence encodes CASSQDPSGYNEQFF.

This chain connects TRBV14 to TRBJ1-2; 9 bases map to TRBD1. Looked up from germline, CDR1 is SGHDN and CDR2 is FVKESK. This CDR3 is built from 14 residues. With V trimmed by 1 base and J by 4 bases, 1 base remained unmatched. CDR3 residues: CASSQGTGAYGYTF. The CDR3, as DNA: TGTGCCAGCAGCCAAGGGACAGGGGCCTATGGCTACACCTTC.

V is TRBV7-6 and J is TRBJ1-1; D possibly corresponds to TRBD1 (6 bases). From germline, CDR1 is SGHVS and CDR2 FNYEAQ. The CDR3 sequence is 15 residues long. V dropped 6 bases and J dropped 6 bases, with 20 bases sitting between them. The CDR3 loop reads CASSYRGAGASEAFF. CDR3 DNA sequence: TGTGCCAGCAGTTATAGGGGGGCCGGGGCTTCTGAAGCTTTCTTT.

Note on this clone: Germline and junction disagree at one end, which may indicate a read error. DNA for the CDR3: TGTGCCAGCAGACTAACAGGCGGAGAGGCCCAGTACTTC. The encoded protein is CASRLTGGEAQYF. V gene TRBV6-5 combines with J gene TRBJ2-5; tentatively, D is TRBD1 (5 bases). The CDR3 extends over 13 amino acids. The germline V gene encodes CDR1 MNHEY and CDR2 SVGAGI.